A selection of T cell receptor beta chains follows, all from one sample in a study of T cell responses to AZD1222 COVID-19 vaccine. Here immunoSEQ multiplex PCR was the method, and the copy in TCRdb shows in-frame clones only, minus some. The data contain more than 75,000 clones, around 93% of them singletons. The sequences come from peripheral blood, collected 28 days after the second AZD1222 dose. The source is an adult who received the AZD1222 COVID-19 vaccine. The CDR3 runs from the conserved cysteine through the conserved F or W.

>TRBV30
CAWGTGSYEQYF
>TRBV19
CASSTRGDEQYF
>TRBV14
CASSLGGRYGYTF
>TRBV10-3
CAVGTGGRSGANVLTF
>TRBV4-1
CASSPMGTTNTEAFF
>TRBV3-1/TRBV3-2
CASSLSPGGGETQYF
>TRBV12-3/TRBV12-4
CASRPRDSPLHF
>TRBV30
CAWSSLHSSYEQYF
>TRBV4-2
CASSQEATLISTDTQYF
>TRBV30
CAWSVRGPLEQYF
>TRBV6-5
CASTEGMVVDYGYTF
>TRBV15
CATSPGTPLEQYF
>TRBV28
CASSPRQGDNTEAFF
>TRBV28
CASSLGQTYNEQFF
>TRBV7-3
CASSAQGAGAEQYF
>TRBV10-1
CASSEGLAGSGKFF
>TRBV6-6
CASSPAGTGVGVTQYF
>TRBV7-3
CASSLIEGDDTEAFF
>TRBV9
CASSPREFTGELFF
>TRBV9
CASSVGVYNEQFF
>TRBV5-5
CASSLVGQGPRPNQPQHF
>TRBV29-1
CSGSLGRVETQYF
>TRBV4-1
CASSQGQNYGYTF
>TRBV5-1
CASSMPRYTGTYEQYF
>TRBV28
CASSPRDRNIQYF
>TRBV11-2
CASSLIRFNEKLFF
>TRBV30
CAWSSSGNTGELFF
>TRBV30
CAWSIGEGGTEAFF
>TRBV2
CASQTGIFTEAFF
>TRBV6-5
CASSYYGAGYNEQFF
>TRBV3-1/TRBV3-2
CASSQGGGNNQPQHF
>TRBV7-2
CASSYRTSGLYEQYF
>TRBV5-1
CASSLPSAGVDTQYF
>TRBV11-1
CASNTGTGNSPLHF
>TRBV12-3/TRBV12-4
CASTPGQNQPQHF
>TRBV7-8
CASSLALYSPLHF
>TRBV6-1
CASSEATQGNTGELFF
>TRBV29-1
CSVDGGTHNEQFF
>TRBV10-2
CASSNRQGRQNPYGYTF
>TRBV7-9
CASSLSSPWFF
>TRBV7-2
CASSSVTGGYGYTF
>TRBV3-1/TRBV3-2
CASSQDRGAGQPQHF
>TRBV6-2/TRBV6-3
CASSYSRGSGSGENIQYF
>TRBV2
CASGVDYGYTF
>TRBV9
CASSALAGWSYNEQFF
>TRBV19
CASMGQGYEQYF
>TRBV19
CASSIFESYGYTF
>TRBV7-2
CASSLDPGGYEQYF
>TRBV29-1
CSVGTGGQPQHF
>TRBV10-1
CASSEEGQGKEQYF
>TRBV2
CASTQPYGYTF
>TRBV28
CASSTSSGTGGFF
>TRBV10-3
CAISDTLAGGNTGELFF